The clone carrying this T cell receptor beta chain is termed medium-sized. Its specificity is not known. This sample was included in a study of ipilimumab plus nivolumab after autologous stem cell transplantation. Study-level background: DLBCL patients had primary refractory or relapsed disease.

Study-level results: The authors say TCR, Treg and microbiome findings warrant further study.

Assay used: immunoSEQ multiplex PCR; TCRdb lists only in-frame clones, some missing. The profile shows around 23,000 clones, 70% to 80% of them singletons. This TCR was recovered from a male donor with diffuse large B-cell lymphoma. The specimen comprised PBMCs, sampled in a trial of ipilimumab plus nivolumab as post-transplant consolidation.

CDR3 sequence reads: CTVGQIHTEAFF. The CDR3 region has the DNA TGCACCGTCGGACAGATTCACACTGAAGCTTTCTTT. The V gene is TRBV29-1, the J gene TRBJ1-1; the D gene is possibly TRBD1 (6 bases). The CDR3 has 12 residues. Per the germline V gene, CDR1 is SQVTM and CDR2 is ANQGSEA.